Presented here are 25 T cell receptor beta chains from one specimen sequenced in a study of blood T cell repertoires in COVID-19 (dated by TCRdb to 2020 to 2022). To prepare the library, the immunoSEQ multiplex PCR assay was applied. Imported from immuneACCESS, the table was reduced by TCRdb to in-frame sequences with V and J called. These copies leave out some clones; in studies compared against another copy, an unresolved V gene accounts for under half, and the cause of the remainder is not known. This sample lists approximately 190,000 clones; 79% were detected once. The ten largest account for 17% of the sample. The sequenced material came from peripheral blood. These receptors were obtained from a man aged 55-75 years with active or convalescent COVID-19.

V is TRBV7-9 and J is TRBJ1-4, with D uncertain. CDR1 is SEHNR, CDR2 FQNEAQ, per germline (reference sequence). The V gene lost 5 bases and the J gene lost 0 bases, with 7 bases spanning the gap. The CDR3 sequence is 14 residues long. This CDR3 is CASSKSATNEKLFF. The DNA of the CDR3 is TGTGCCAGCAGCAAAAGCGCAACTAATGAAAAACTGTTTTTT.

The chain is built from TRBV12-3 or TRBV12-4 and TRBJ1-1; 7 bases align to TRBD1. The V gene end was trimmed by 5 bases and the J gene end by 1 base; junction bases not matched to a gene: 1. CDR3 length: 13 residues. DNA of the CDR3: TGTGCCAGCAGTCGGACAGGGAACACTGAAGCTTTCTTT. This encodes CASSRTGNTEAFF.

V and J are TRBV10-3 and TRBJ1-2; no reliable D call. Germline CDR1 is ENHRY and CDR2 is SYGVKD. CDR3 size: 13 residues. V was clipped by 0 bases and J by 8 bases, with 10 bases between them. CDR3 protein: CAISESGVRGYTF. In DNA, the CDR3 is TGTGCCATCAGTGAGTCCGGGGTCCGCGGCTACACCTTC.

The V gene is TRBV7-2, the J gene TRBJ1-1; the D gene is possibly TRBD1 (6 bases). This CDR3 comprises 13 residues. Trimming removed 3 bases from V and 9 bases from J, with 14 bases in between. Germline CDR1 reads SGHTA; CDR2 reads FQGNSA. CDR3 in amino acids: CASSFNREIQAFF. The CDR3 nucleotides read TGTGCCAGCAGCTTTAACAGGGAAATACAAGCTTTCTTT. The entire variable domain, with the rest obtained from reference TRBV7-2 and TRBJ1-1, is as follows: GAGVSQSPSNKVTEKGKDVELRCDPISGHTALYWYRQSLGQGLEFLIYFQGNSAPDKSGLPSDRFSAERTGGSVSTLTIQRTQQEDSAVYLCASSFNREIQAFFGQGTRLTVV.

V and J are TRBV28 and TRBJ2-1; 8 bases are a match to TRBD2. CDR1 is MDHEN and CDR2 is SYDVKM in the germline V gene. This CDR3 has 14 amino acids. V dropped 2 bases and J dropped 6; count of bases not matched to a gene: 3. CDR3 bases: TGTGCCAGCAGTTTAGCGGGAGGCCTCAATGAGCAGTTCTTC. The encoded protein is CASSLAGGLNEQFF.

This chain joins TRBV25-1 and TRBJ2-6; tentatively, D is TRBD2 (6 bases). The CDR3 is 15 amino acids. V was trimmed by 3 bases and J by 4 bases, leaving 10 bases between them. Germline V lookup: CDR1 MGHDK, CDR2 SYGVNS. CDR3 DNA: TGTGCCAGCAGTGACGGGGGTTCAGGGGCCAACGTCCTGACTTTC. It encodes CASSDGGSGANVLTF.

The DNA for the CDR3 is TGTGCCAGCACGCGGTTCTCCTACGAGCAGTACTTC. Translating gives CASTRFSYEQYF. This rearrangement joins TRBV7-2 to TRBJ2-7; D ambiguous. Germline values: CDR1 SGHTA, CDR2 FQGNSA. With 7 bases removed from V and 0 bases from J, the gap between germline ends came to 7 bases. CDR3 length equals 12 residues.

The chain combines TRBV6-5 with TRBJ2-3; 7 bases line up with TRBD2. CDR1 is MNHEY, CDR2 SVGAGI, per germline. The CDR3 totals 14 residues. The V and J ends lost 6 bases and 4 bases, in that order; junction bases with no gene match: 7. The CDR3 spells CASRQTSYSDTQYF. CDR3 bases: TGTGCCAGCAGGCAGACTAGCTATTCAGATACGCAGTATTTT.

V gene TRBV7-2 combines with J gene TRBJ1-4; TRBD1 matches 7 bases. Germline values: CDR1 SGHTA, CDR2 FQGNSA. V shed 0 bases and J 7 bases; nucleotides not matched to a gene: 5. The CDR3 is 15 residues long. This CDR3 is CASSLAQGEVEKLFF. As DNA, the CDR3 is TGTGCCAGCAGCTTAGCCCAGGGGGAAGTTGAAAAACTGTTTTTT.

This CDR3 is CASSSRRSSYNEQFF. The CDR3 region has the DNA TGTGCCAGCAGTTCGAGAAGGAGCTCCTACAATGAGCAGTTCTTC. The chain carries TRBV7-2 and TRBJ2-1; D gene ambiguous. This CDR3 has 15 residues. V gave up 6 bases and J gave up 0 bases, with 12 bases separating them. Germline V gene lookup returns CDR1 SGHTA and CDR2 FQGNSA.

This clone was seen just once. The CDR3, as DNA: TGTGCCAGCAGCTTAACCCCAACCGGGAGGGCGAGCGTTGAGCAGTTCTTC. The encoded protein is CASSLTPTGRASVEQFF. The chain couples TRBV7-3 to TRBJ2-1; 8 bases are a match to TRBD2. V was pared by 0 bases and J by 9 bases, with 13 bases of the junction left unmatched. The CDR3 contains 17 residues. Germline lookup yields CDR1 SGHTA and CDR2 FQGTGA.

Remarks on this clone: In the same sample, other DNA sequences code for this CDR3. V and J are TRBV29-1 and TRBJ2-2; 11 positions agree with TRBD1. Germline V lookup: CDR1 SQVTM, CDR2 ANQGSEA. The CDR3 loop spans 14 amino acids. V lost 6 bases to trimming and J lost 5 bases; unmatched junction nucleotides: 5. This CDR3 reads CSVTRDRGTGELFF. For the CDR3, the DNA is TGCAGCGTGACCCGGGACAGGGGGACCGGGGAGCTGTTTTTT.

This chain joins TRBV5-1 and TRBJ2-3; no clear D gene. The CDR3 is 14 residues long. Between the trimmed V and J ends, which lost 1 base and 0 bases, there was a span of 6 bases. In germline, CDR1 is SGHRS, CDR2 YFSETQ. CDR3 nucleotide sequence: TGCGCCAGCAGCTTGATGACTAGCACAGATACGCAGTATTTT. Translation: CASSLMTSTDTQYF. The whole variable domain, filled in from reference TRBV5-1 and TRBJ2-3, reads KAGVTQTPRYLIKTRGQQVTLSCSPISGHRSVSWYQQTPGQGLQFLFEYFSETQRNKGNFPGRFSGRQFSNSRSEMNVSTLELGDSALYLCASSLMTSTDTQYFGPGTRLTVL.

The J gene is TRBJ2-1, the V gene TRBV29-1, with TRBD2 matching over 10 bases. The V gene's germline CDR1 is SQVTM and CDR2 ANQGSEA. Germline trimming cut 4 bases from V and 5 bases from J; bases unmatched to any gene: 8. CDR3 length equals 15 residues. This CDR3 is CSVVLAGGSNNEQFF. CDR3 nucleotide sequence: TGCAGCGTTGTTTTAGCGGGAGGATCTAACAATGAGCAGTTCTTC.

This chain uses TRBV29-1 with TRBJ2-7; D remains unclear. V was clipped by 1 base and J by 0 bases, with 10 bases between them. The CDR3 extends over 14 amino acids. CDR1 is SQVTM, CDR2 ANQGSEA, per germline. DNA of the CDR3: TGCAGCGTTGAAGCAGGTCTTTACTCCTACGAGCAGTACTTC. Protein sequence: CSVEAGLYSYEQYF.

The chain recombines TRBV15 with TRBJ2-1; 7 bases align to TRBD2. V shed 1 base and J 0 bases; nucleotides not matched to a gene: 3. The CDR3 is 16 amino acids. The germline gives CDR1 LNHNV, CDR2 YYDKDF (reference sequence). CDR3 protein: CATSRGGGSSYNEQFF. In nucleotides, the CDR3 is TGTGCCACCAGCAGAGGGGGCGGGAGCTCCTACAATGAGCAGTTCTTC.

The genes are TRBV2 and TRBJ1-1; D is ambiguous. V was pared by 2 bases and J by 1 base, with 2 bases between. The CDR3 has 12 amino acids. The germline V gene encodes CDR1 SNHLY and CDR2 FYNNEI. DNA of the CDR3: TGTGCCAGCAGTGAACAGAACACTGAAGCTTTCTTT. It is translated as CASSEQNTEAFF. Variable domain in full (rest from reference TRBV2 and TRBJ1-1): EPEVTQTPSHQVTQMGQEVILRCVPISNHLYFYWYRQILGQKVEFLVSFYNNEISEKSEIFDDQFSVERPDGSNFTLKIRSTKLEDSAMYFCASSEQNTEAFFGQGTRLTVV.

The sample holds one count of this clone. This sequence joins TRBV5-1 and TRBJ2-7; D is possibly TRBD2 (7 bases). The CDR3 runs 11 residues. CDR1 is SGHRS and CDR2 is YFSETQ in the germline V gene. Trimming removed 7 bases from V and 6 bases from J, with 11 bases in between. For the CDR3, the DNA is TGCGCCAGCGGGGGGGGCCCCGAGCAGTACTTC. As protein: CASGGGPEQYF.

The rearrangement links TRBV29-1 to TRBJ2-7; TRBD2 agrees at 10 bases. This CDR3 is 15 amino acids long. Germline CDR1 reads SQVTM; CDR2 reads ANQGSEA. Trimming cost V 2 bases and J 0 bases; bases outside gene matches: 4. CDR3 bases: TGCAGCGTTGAAATAGGACTAGCGGCCTCCTACGAGCAGTACTTC. Translation: CSVEIGLAASYEQYF.

At least ten counts were recorded for this clone. V and J are TRBV7-3 and TRBJ1-1; D is unclear. Germline loops: CDR1 SGHTA, CDR2 FQGTGA. Trimming took 5 bases from V and 4 from J, leaving 14 bases between them. The CDR3 covers 14 residues. This chain's CDR3 is CASSPQPGTTEAFF. In DNA form, the CDR3 reads TGTGCCAGCAGCCCACAGCCAGGCACCACTGAAGCTTTCTTT. Full variable domain (remainder filled in from reference TRBV7-3 and TRBJ1-1): GAGVSQTPSNKVTEKGKYVELRCDPISGHTALYWYRQSLGQGPEFLIYFQGTGAADDSGLPNDRFFAVRPEGSVSTLKIQRTERGDSAVYLCASSPQPGTTEAFFGQGTRLTVV.

The rearrangement uses TRBV10-3 and TRBJ2-5, with a tentative D call TRBD1 (6 bases). From germline, CDR1 is ENHRY and CDR2 SYGVKD. V was pared by 0 bases and J by 4 bases, with 15 bases between. The CDR3 consists of 16 residues. The CDR3 reads CAISESTGSGRETQYF. DNA for the CDR3: TGTGCCATCAGTGAGTCGACAGGTTCTGGGAGAGAGACCCAGTACTTC.

This clone came up a few times. This chain joins TRBV19 and TRBJ1-3; D is perhaps TRBD1 (5 bases). This CDR3 comprises 16 residues. The V gene's germline CDR1 is LNHDA and CDR2 SQIVND (reference sequence). V lost 7 bases, J lost 0 bases, and 16 bases lay in between. CDR3 sequence: CASKMQGTYSGNTIYF. CDR3 nucleotides: TGTGCCAGTAAAATGCAGGGAACCTACTCTGGAAACACCATATATTTT.

The rearrangement uses TRBV18 and TRBJ1-2; tentative D call: TRBD1 (5 bases). V gave up 0 bases and J gave up 8 bases, with 13 bases separating them. CDR1 KGHSH and CDR2 LQKENI come from the germline V gene. This CDR3 contains 14 residues. CDR3 residues: CASSPPTGLVGYTF. CDR3 in DNA: TGTGCCAGCTCACCACCCACAGGTTTGGTGGGCTACACCTTC.

This clone appeared once. This chain uses TRBV5-1 with TRBJ2-1; D may be TRBD1 (5 bases). V was pared by 1 base and J by 0 bases, with 8 bases between. CDR3 length: 15 amino acids. From germline, CDR1 is SGHRS and CDR2 YFSETQ. The CDR3 sequence is CASSLKRGSYNEQFF. The CDR3 nucleotides are TGCGCCAGCAGCTTGAAAAGGGGCTCCTACAATGAGCAGTTCTTC.

V and J are TRBV27 and TRBJ2-3; tentative D call: TRBD2 (6 bases). CDR1 and CDR2 (germline): MNHEY, SMNVEV (reference sequence). Trimming shortened V by 5 bases and J by 4 bases, and 16 bases separated the two germline ends. CDR3 length: 15 residues. The CDR3 sequence: CASSPGRSKADTQYF. The CDR3 DNA reads as TGTGCCAGCAGTCCGGGGAGGTCGAAGGCAGATACGCAGTATTTT.